Presented here are 25 T cell receptor beta chains from one specimen sequenced in a study of CD8 T cells in Susac syndrome. The RNA, about 0.45 to 1 ug, was put through reverse transcription using random hexamers. From the immunoSEQ multiplex PCR reads, TCRdb called clonotypes with MiXCR, one entry per CDR3 protein. The sample includes more than 200,000 distinct CDR3 sequences, about 94% of them seen just once. Specimen: CD4+ T cells from PBMCs. Receptors were obtained from a human donor with Susac syndrome.

For this clonotype: Its ends do not fully match the called genes, so a read error is possible. The V call is TRBV5-1, the J call TRBJ1-2; possible D gene TRBD1, 5 bases. CDR1 and CDR2 (germline): SGHRS, YFSETQ. This CDR3 spans 14 amino acids. The CDR3 protein is CASSADKTGSERYF. The CDR3 nucleotides are TGCGCCAGCAGCGCGGACAAGACGGGCTCCGAGAGGTACTTC.

This rearrangement joins TRBV18 to TRBJ1-2; TRBD1 might be the D (6 bases). V lost 3 bases, J lost 3 bases, and 14 bases lay in between. The CDR3 covers 15 residues. Per the germline V gene, CDR1 is KGHSH and CDR2 is LQKENI. CDR3 residues: CASSPSQDSDYGYTF. CDR3 nucleotide sequence: TGTGCCAGCTCACCCTCCCAGGACAGTGACTATGGCTACACCTTC.

The chain joins TRBV5-1 to TRBJ1-2; perhaps TRBD1 as D (6 bases). This CDR3 region has 15 residues. Looked up from germline, CDR1 is SGHRS and CDR2 is YFSETQ. Trimming shortened V by 1 base and J by 2 bases, and 12 bases separated the two germline ends. This CDR3 is CASSLKDSENYGYTF. The CDR3 nucleotides are TGCGCCAGCAGCTTGAAGGACAGCGAGAACTATGGCTACACCTTC.

V gene TRBV20-1 combines with J gene TRBJ2-3, with a possible D match to TRBD2 (5 bases). Germline loops: CDR1 DFQATT, CDR2 SNEGSKA (reference sequence). The germline V and J ends were trimmed by 6 bases and 0 bases, with 10 bases remaining between them. The CDR3 sequence is 13 residues long. The CDR3 bases are TGCAGTGCCGGGATTGCTAGCACAGATACGCAGTATTTT. Amino acids: CSAGIASTDTQYF.

V and J are TRBV9 and TRBJ1-4, with a weak D call TRBD1 (5 bases). V lost 3 bases and J lost 7, with 7 bases in between. The CDR3 is 12 amino acids. Germline values: CDR1 SGDLS, CDR2 YYNGEE. The CDR3 nucleotides are TGTGCCAGCAGCGCCACAGGTGAAAAACTGTTTTTT. It translates to CASSATGEKLFF.

The chain joins TRBV11-2 to TRBJ2-3; TRBD1 might be the D (7 bases). The CDR3 is 14 amino acids. CDR1 and CDR2 from the germline V gene are SGHAT and FQNNGV. Deletions cut 5 bases from V and 3 bases from J, with 12 bases between. The CDR3 region is CASSQGGRTDTQYF. CDR3 nucleotides: TGTGCCAGCAGCCAGGGGGGCCGAACAGATACGCAGTATTTT.

This clonotype was counted a few times. This rearrangement joins TRBV9 to TRBJ2-3, with unresolved D. The CDR3 has 15 amino acids. Germline values: CDR1 SGDLS, CDR2 YYNGEE. V was cut by 0 bases and J by 6 bases, with 14 bases left in between. In nucleotides, the CDR3 is TGTGCCAGCAGCGTAGATGGTCGCGGCCCGGATACGCAGTATTTT. This gives the protein CASSVDGRGPDTQYF.

V usage is TRBV30 and J usage is TRBJ1-2; 10 positions match TRBD1. This CDR3 has 15 residues. J lost 8 bases, V lost 2 bases, and 11 bases had no gene match. Germline CDR1 is GTSNPN and CDR2 is SVGIG (reference sequence). The DNA for the CDR3 is TGTGCCTGGAGTCCATCCCCTGGGACAGGGGCCGGCTACACCTTC. It encodes CAWSPSPGTGAGYTF.

This clonotype came up once. CDR3 amino acids: CASGQIYEQYF. The DNA of the CDR3 is TGTGCCTCGGGACAAATTTACGAGCAGTACTTC. This rearrangement joins TRBV30 to TRBJ2-7; a weak D match, TRBD1 (6 bases). The CDR3 loop spans 11 amino acids. CDR1 GTSNPN and CDR2 SVGIG come from the germline V gene (reference sequence). V was shortened by 7 bases and J by 4 bases, with 11 bases between the two germline ends.

The rearrangement uses TRBV4-3 and TRBJ2-1; 8 bases are a match to TRBD1. Unmatched junction bases numbered 7, after V lost 2 bases and J lost 4 bases. The CDR3 totals 16 residues. Per germline, CDR1 LGHNA and CDR2 YSLEER. This chain's CDR3 is CASSQPGTGHYNEQFF. For the CDR3, the DNA is TGCGCCAGCAGCCAACCCGGGACAGGTCATTACAATGAGCAGTTCTTC.

This clonotype was picked up one time. V gene TRBV14 combines with J gene TRBJ1-6; TRBD1 might be the D (6 bases). Trimming took off 1 base at V and 10 bases at J, with 14 bases between the two ends. CDR1 is SGHDN and CDR2 is FVKESK in the germline V gene. The CDR3 is made up of 15 amino acids. The CDR3 sequence is CASSQGTVSRSPLHF. The CDR3 nucleotides read TGTGCCAGCAGCCAAGGGACAGTATCGAGGTCACCCCTCCACTTT.

The chain combines TRBV7-2 with TRBJ2-5; D might be TRBD2 (7 bases). The CDR3 spans 14 residues. Per the germline V gene, CDR1 is SGHTA and CDR2 is FQGNSA. V dropped 3 bases and J dropped 5 bases, with 13 bases sitting between them. Written as DNA, the CDR3 is TGTGCCAGCAGCTTTAGGCGGGGGCGGGAGACCCAGTACTTC. As protein: CASSFRRGRETQYF.

This sequence joins TRBV27 and TRBJ2-1; a possible D gene is TRBD2 (5 bases). Germline V CDR1 and CDR2: MNHEY, SMNVEV (reference sequence). Trimming stripped 6 bases from V and 2 bases from J, with 17 bases between. This CDR3 contains 16 residues. Here the CDR3 reads CASSRPSGSAYNEQFF. The CDR3 nucleotides are TGTGCCAGCAGCCGTCCCAGCGGTAGCGCCTACAATGAGCAGTTCTTC.

V and J are TRBV9 and TRBJ1-1, with D uncertain. The ends were cut back, 4 bases at V and 4 bases at J, with 11 bases in the middle. CDR1 is SGDLS, CDR2 YYNGEE, per germline. This CDR3 comprises 13 residues. The CDR3 coding sequence is TGTGCCAGCAGCCGAGGAGACGGCACTGAAGCTTTCTTT. It is translated as CASSRGDGTEAFF. The whole variable domain, filled in from reference TRBV9 and TRBJ1-1, reads DSGVTQTPKHLITATGQRVTLRCSPRSGDLSVYWYQQSLDQGLQFLIQYYNGEERAKGNILERFSAQQFPDLHSELNLSSLELGDSALYFCASSRGDGTEAFFGQGTRLTVV.

The V call is TRBV7-2, the J call TRBJ2-3; D gene ambiguous. The CDR3 sequence is 13 residues long. CDR1 SGHTA and CDR2 FQGNSA come from the germline V gene. V dropped 1 base and J dropped 4 bases, with 6 bases sitting between them. This chain's CDR3 is CASSLDGPDTQYF. CDR3 sequence (DNA): TGTGCCAGCAGCTTAGATGGACCAGATACGCAGTATTTT.

The V gene is TRBV7-2, the J gene TRBJ2-2; D not certain. CDR3 length: 14 amino acids. The V end was cut by 5 bases, the J end by 7 bases, with 14 bases between. Germline CDR1 is SGHTA and CDR2 is FQGNSA. The CDR3 sequence is CASSLSRIDGELFF. As DNA, the CDR3 is TGTGCCAGCAGCCTTTCCAGGATCGACGGGGAGCTGTTTTTT.

This chain uses TRBV19 with TRBJ2-7, with D maybe TRBD2 (5 bases). This CDR3 region has 16 residues. Germline values: CDR1 LNHDA, CDR2 SQIVND (reference sequence). Trimming pared 4 bases from V and 1 base from J, leaving 17 bases between. The CDR3 is CASSRRGEWQSYEQYF. CDR3 DNA sequence: TGTGCCAGTAGTAGACGTGGGGAGTGGCAGTCCTACGAGCAGTACTTC.

This clonotype was detected once. J is TRBJ2-7 and V is TRBV3-1, with 11 bases that match TRBD1. After removal of 0 bases from V and 4 bases from J, the junction contained 2 bases not matched to a gene. Germline V gene lookup returns CDR1 LGHDT and CDR2 YNNKEL (reference sequence). The CDR3 loop spans 15 amino acids. CDR3 residues: CASSQEGQGAYEQYF. The CDR3 DNA reads as TGTGCCAGCAGCCAAGAAGGACAGGGGGCTTACGAGCAGTACTTC.

This clonotype was recorded once. The chain recombines TRBV4-2 with TRBJ1-2; D is unresolved. CDR1 is LGHNA and CDR2 is YNFKEQ in the germline V gene. V was shortened by 0 bases and J by 6 bases, with 5 bases between the two germline ends. The CDR3 contains 12 residues. The CDR3 loop reads CASSQDGNGYTF. CDR3 DNA: TGTGCCAGCAGCCAAGACGGGAATGGCTACACCTTC.

This clonotype was observed once. The chain couples TRBV6-2 or TRBV6-3 to TRBJ1-2; D gene uncertain. V gave up 0 bases and J gave up 6 bases, with 5 bases separating them. The germline gives CDR1 MNHEY, CDR2 SVGEGT. The CDR3 has 12 amino acids. The CDR3 spells CASSYSRDGYTF. In DNA, the CDR3 is TGTGCCAGCAGTTACTCGAGGGATGGCTACACCTTC.

J is TRBJ1-5 and V is TRBV28, with a possible D match to TRBD1 (6 bases). Per germline, CDR1 MDHEN and CDR2 SYDVKM. The CDR3 sequence is 15 residues long. The germline V and J ends were trimmed by 10 bases and 5 bases, with 21 bases remaining between them. The CDR3 here is CATQQGQGRHQPQHF. CDR3 bases: TGTGCCACCCAGCAGGGGCAGGGGCGTCATCAGCCCCAGCATTTT.

The V and J genes are TRBV25-1 and TRBJ2-1; the D gene is possibly TRBD1 (5 bases). Trimming took off 4 bases at V and 7 bases at J, with 17 bases between the two ends. The CDR3 is 15 residues long. Germline CDR1 reads MGHDK; CDR2 reads SYGVNS. CDR3 in amino acids: CASSADSWGPNEQFF. The CDR3 nucleotides read TGTGCCAGCAGTGCCGACAGTTGGGGTCCAAATGAGCAGTTCTTC.

The chain carries TRBV9 and TRBJ2-3, with 10 bases matching TRBD1. CDR3 length: 16 amino acids. Germline loops: CDR1 SGDLS, CDR2 YYNGEE. V lost 3 bases and J lost 3; bases outside the gene matches: 7. The CDR3 protein is CASSGVRDRGTDTQYF. As DNA, the CDR3 is TGTGCCAGCAGCGGCGTCCGGGACAGGGGAACAGATACGCAGTATTTT.

The genes are TRBV29-1 and TRBJ2-1; D unclear. Trimming took 3 bases from V and 8 from J, leaving 8 bases between them. This CDR3 comprises 11 residues. Germline V gene sequence: CDR1 SQVTM, CDR2 ANQGSEA. CDR3 in amino acids: CSVDKVDEQFF. The DNA for the CDR3 is TGCAGCGTTGACAAGGTCGATGAGCAGTTCTTC.

V usage is TRBV4-2 and J usage is TRBJ2-2; 10 bases match TRBD2. V was clipped by 3 bases and J by 7 bases; unmatched bases: 8. Germline CDR1 and CDR2: LGHNA and YNFKEQ. This CDR3 is built from 16 residues. In DNA form, the CDR3 reads TGTGCCAGCAGCCACCAGCGGGGGGGCGGGGACGGGGAGCTGTTTTTT. Amino acid sequence: CASSHQRGGGDGELFF.